This T cell receptor (beta chain) originates from a study of blood T cell repertoires in COVID-19. The overall study: Sample material is recorded as cDNA or gDNA derived from T cells, B-cell-depleted T cells, or PBMCs.

Assay used: immunoSEQ multiplex PCR; TCRdb lists only in-frame clones, some missing. Of 140,000 to 150,000 clones in the sample, more than 75% were seen once. The sample holds a few counts of this clone. J was trimmed by 5 bases and V by 5 bases; bases with no gene match: 3. The CDR3 extends over 13 amino acids. CDR1 LGHDT and CDR2 YNNKEL come from the germline V gene (reference sequence). The sequence came from a woman between 50 and 59 years old with acute or convalescent COVID-19. The chain combines TRBV3-1 (or the pseudogene TRBV3-2) with TRBJ2-3; TRBD2 matches 8 bases. Sequenced sample: peripheral blood. This CDR3 reads CASSVSGVDTQYF. The CDR3 DNA follows: TGTGCCAGCAGCGTTAGCGGGGTAGATACGCAGTATTTT.